This T cell receptor (beta chain) was obtained from a study of control samples from healthy donors and cancer patients. From germline, CDR1 is SGHDT and CDR2 YYEEEE. V gave up 3 bases and J gave up 6 bases, with 16 bases separating them. There are 14 residues in the CDR3. Only in-frame clones appear in the TCRdb table, and some are missing; sequencing was by immunoSEQ multiplex PCR. Of approximately 230,000 clones in the sample, over 75% were seen once. Sequences were obtained from PBMCs. The receptor's source is a woman aged 55-69 years with lung cancer. The rearrangement uses TRBV5-6 and TRBJ2-7; a possible D gene is TRBD2 (6 bases). In nucleotides, the CDR3 is TGTGCCAGCAGCTGGGGGGTCGAGGTAGGCGAGCAGTACTTC. Amino acids: CASSWGVEVGEQYF.